This T cell receptor (beta chain) was identified in a study of cytomegalovirus exposure and HLA in healthy donors. PCR involved 60 Vbeta and 13 Jbeta primers. The protocol was immunoSEQ multiplex PCR, while the TCRdb copy is restricted to in-frame clones and leaves out a portion. The sample yields 150,000 to 200,000 clones, approximately 85% seen once. CDR1 and CDR2 (germline): SGDLS, YYNGEE. CDR3 length: 16 amino acids. With 0 bases clipped from V and 7 bases from J, the junction kept 9 bases outside the gene matches. Unrecorded immune exposures were likely, despite nominal health at sampling. Material: PBMCs. V gene TRBV9 combines with J gene TRBJ2-1, with TRBD2 identical over 8 bases. This clonotype was obtained from a young man in good health and CMV-seronegative. In DNA form, the CDR3 reads TGTGCCAGCAGCGTAGATGCGGGGGGCTCCCGAAATGAGCAGTTCTTC. Translation gives CASSVDAGGSRNEQFF.